These 28 T cell receptor beta chains came from one sample sequenced in a study of response to subunit inactivated influenza vaccine. TCRdb ran MiXCR on the RT-PCR reads and lists one entry per CDR3 protein. This table has 300,000 to 350,000 distinct CDR3 sequences, about a fifth appearing once. The sequencing used PBMCs from blood, collected about 20 months after vaccination. The origin of the receptors is a man in his fifties or sixties who received an inactivated influenza vaccine.

This clonotype was recorded a few times. The V and J genes are TRBV12-5 and TRBJ2-1, with 14 nucleotides matching TRBD2. The CDR3 has 16 residues. V was clipped by 4 bases and J by 10 bases; unmatched bases: 9. Germline loops: CDR1 LGHNT, CDR2 FRNRAP. The CDR3 sequence is CASGSLTSGRAGEQFF. The CDR3 DNA sequence: TGTGCTAGTGGTTCCCTGACTAGCGGGAGGGCAGGGGAGCAGTTCTTC. The full variable domain, with the rest looked up from reference TRBV12-5 and TRBJ2-1, is DARVTQTPRHKVTEMGQEVTMRCQPILGHNTVFWYRQTMMQGLELLAYFRNRAPLDDSGMPKDRFSAEMPDATLATLKIQPSEPRDSAVYFCASGSLTSGRAGEQFFGPGTRLTVL.

The gene calls are TRBV27 and TRBJ2-2; D is possibly TRBD1 (8 bases). CDR3 length: 16 amino acids. From germline, CDR1 is MNHEY and CDR2 SMNVEV (reference sequence). The V and J ends lost 4 bases and 4 bases respectively, with 16 bases between them. The CDR3: CASSSPGGQVTGELFF. The CDR3 region has the DNA TGTGCCAGCAGTTCCCCGGGGGGACAGGTCACCGGGGAGCTGTTTTTT.

The chain employs TRBV11-3 and TRBJ2-2, with 14 bases identical to TRBD2. The CDR3 is made up of 17 amino acids. After removal of 3 bases from V and 6 bases from J, the junction contained 6 bases not matched to a gene. From germline, CDR1 is SGHNT and CDR2 YENEEA. The CDR3 DNA follows: TGTGCCAGCAGCTTCCTGGCGACTAGCGGGAGGGCCGGGGAGCTGTTTTTT. This gives the protein CASSFLATSGRAGELFF.

The V call is TRBV6-5, the J call TRBJ2-1, with a weak D call TRBD2 (7 bases). The germline V gene encodes CDR1 MNHEY and CDR2 SVGAGI. The germline V and J ends were trimmed by 0 bases and 9 bases, with 18 bases remaining between them. The length of the CDR3 is 16 residues. The CDR3 loop is CASSYSVPRGGGEQFF. In DNA, the CDR3 is TGTGCCAGCAGTTACTCGGTCCCAAGGGGGGGCGGTGAGCAGTTCTTC.

The rearrangement links TRBV20-1 to TRBJ2-2, with D perhaps being TRBD1 or TRBD2 (5 bases each). V shed 3 bases and J shed 5 bases, with 13 bases lying between them. This CDR3 is built from 14 residues. Germline V gives CDR1 DFQATT, CDR2 SNEGSKA (reference sequence). The CDR3, as DNA: TGCAGTGCTAGTTTCGCAGGGAGAACCGGGGAGCTGTTTTTT. Its translation is CSASFAGRTGELFF.

This clonotype has at least ten counts. The chain joins TRBV20-1 to TRBJ1-6; tentatively, D is TRBD1 (5 bases). V was trimmed by 6 bases and J by 6 bases, leaving 9 bases between them. CDR1 and CDR2 (germline): DFQATT, SNEGSKA (reference sequence). The CDR3 has 12 residues. CDR3 bases: TGCAGTGCCCGGGACGGTAATTCACCCCTCCACTTT. Translation gives CSARDGNSPLHF.

The chain has TRBV24-1 and TRBJ2-1, with 9 bases matching TRBD2. Per the germline V gene, CDR1 is KGHDR and CDR2 is SFDVKD. CDR3 length equals 15 residues. V dropped 4 bases and J dropped 8; count of bases not matched to a gene: 8. For the CDR3, the DNA is TGTGCCACCAGTGACCCGGGACTAGCAGTGGATGAGCAGTTCTTC. Protein sequence: CATSDPGLAVDEQFF.

At least ten counts were recorded for this clonotype. The chain links TRBV9 to TRBJ1-2; unclear D gene. The length of the CDR3 is 13 residues. CDR1 and CDR2 (germline): SGDLS, YYNGEE. V was pared by 3 bases and J by 4 bases, with 10 bases between. DNA for the CDR3: TGTGCCAGCAGCGCCCAAACGGCCTATGGCTACACCTTC. The encoded protein is CASSAQTAYGYTF.

This clonotype was seen a few times. The V and J genes are TRBV19 and TRBJ2-3, with 9 bases that match TRBD2. Germline trimming cut 5 bases from V and 0 bases from J; bases unmatched to any gene: 9. The germline CDR1 and CDR2 sequences are LNHDA and SQIVND (reference sequence). The CDR3 is 17 amino acids. The chain's CDR3 is CASSPNGLAPSTDTQYF. CDR3 in DNA: TGTGCCAGTAGTCCAAACGGACTAGCGCCTAGCACAGATACGCAGTATTTT. Full variable domain (outside the CDR3, taken from reference TRBV19 and TRBJ2-3): DGGITQSPKYLFRKEGQNVTLSCEQNLNHDAMYWYRQDPGQGLRLIYYSQIVNDFQKGDIAEGYSVSREKKESFPLTVTSAQKNPTAFYLCASSPNGLAPSTDTQYFGPGTRLTVL.

This clonotype occurred many times. The DNA of the CDR3 is TGCGCCAGCAGAGGTTCGGCTAACGAGCAGTACTTC. Its translation: CASRGSANEQYF. This chain links TRBV5-1 with TRBJ2-7; the D is unclear. Germline V gene sequence: CDR1 SGHRS, CDR2 YFSETQ. The CDR3 extends over 12 amino acids. Trimming pared 5 bases from V and 5 bases from J, leaving 11 bases between. Variable domain in full (rest from reference TRBV5-1 and TRBJ2-7): KAGVTQTPRYLIKTRGQQVTLSCSPISGHRSVSWYQQTPGQGLQFLFEYFSETQRNKGNFPGRFSGRQFSNSRSEMNVSTLELGDSALYLCASRGSANEQYFGPGTRLTVT.

This chain joins TRBV12-3 or TRBV12-4 and TRBJ2-6, with D unresolved. This CDR3 has 15 amino acids. V shed 6 bases and J shed 0 bases, with 9 bases lying between them. The CDR3 sequence is CASRGRRSGANVLTF. The CDR3 DNA is TGTGCCAGCAGGGGAAGGCGCTCTGGGGCCAACGTCCTGACTTTC.

This clonotype has ten or more counts. The rearrangement joins TRBV6-5 to TRBJ1-6, with D hard to call. This CDR3 spans 13 amino acids. V gave up 3 bases and J gave up 7 bases, with 7 bases separating them. CDR1 is MNHEY and CDR2 is SVGAGI in the germline V gene. The CDR3 region has the DNA TGTGCCAGCAGTTATCGGGGAAATTCACCCCTCCACTTT. Translation: CASSYRGNSPLHF.

This clonotype has at least ten counts. This rearrangement joins TRBV29-1 to TRBJ2-2; D ambiguous. Per germline, CDR1 SQVTM and CDR2 ANQGSEA. This CDR3 comprises 13 residues. V gave up 3 bases and J gave up 2 bases, with 7 bases separating them. The chain's CDR3 is CSVDGGNTGELFF. The CDR3 bases are TGCAGCGTTGACGGCGGAAACACCGGGGAGCTGTTTTTT.

The CDR3, as DNA: TGCAGTGCTAGTTACCGACAGGCCAATAATTCACCCCTCCACTTT. Translating it yields CSASYRQANNSPLHF. The chain uses TRBV20-1 and TRBJ1-6; tentative D call: TRBD1 (6 bases). This CDR3 contains 15 residues. Trimming removed 3 bases at V and 5 bases at J, with 14 bases between. Looked up from germline, CDR1 is DFQATT and CDR2 is SNEGSKA (reference sequence).

This clonotype came up a few times. This chain connects TRBV5-1 to TRBJ1-1; weak D call: TRBD1 (5 bases). The germline V gene encodes CDR1 SGHRS and CDR2 YFSETQ. The CDR3 covers 14 residues. V was pared by 2 bases and J by 3 bases, with 11 bases between. The CDR3 nucleotides are TGCGCCAGCAGCTTCTGGGGGATGGACACTGAAGCTTTCTTT. It codes for CASSFWGMDTEAFF. Using reference TRBV5-1 and TRBJ1-1 for the parts outside the CDR3, the full variable domain is KAGVTQTPRYLIKTRGQQVTLSCSPISGHRSVSWYQQTPGQGLQFLFEYFSETQRNKGNFPGRFSGRQFSNSRSEMNVSTLELGDSALYLCASSFWGMDTEAFFGQGTRLTVV.

This clonotype was seen at least ten times. The V gene is TRBV7-9, the J gene TRBJ1-6; 9 bases match TRBD1. This CDR3 is built from 16 residues. Germline V gene lookup returns CDR1 SEHNR and CDR2 FQNEAQ (reference sequence). J gave up 7 bases and V 1 base, and 5 bases lay outside the gene matches. CDR3 sequence: CASSLDGQGRNSPLHF. The CDR3 DNA sequence: TGTGCCAGCAGCTTAGATGGACAGGGGAGAAATTCACCCCTCCACTTT.

The chain links TRBV15 to TRBJ2-5; 8 bases are a match to TRBD2. This CDR3 comprises 14 residues. Germline loops: CDR1 LNHNV, CDR2 YYDKDF (reference sequence). V lost 5 bases and J lost 4; bases outside the gene matches: 6. The CDR3 DNA sequence: TGTGCCACCAGCCCGATTCTAGCGGGAGAGACCCAGTACTTC. This gives the protein CATSPILAGETQYF.

This chain joins TRBV4-1 and TRBJ2-7; D ambiguous. This CDR3 contains 13 residues. V shed 4 bases and J shed 4 bases, with 11 bases lying between them. Germline V gene lookup returns CDR1 MGHRA and CDR2 YSYEKL. The CDR3 nucleotides are TGCGCCAGCAGCCGGACGGACGATTACGAGCAGTACTTC. Translated: CASSRTDDYEQYF.

There are many counts of this clonotype. This chain connects TRBV13 to TRBJ1-2; D remains unclear. Trimming left V 8 bases short and J 7 bases short, with 11 bases between. The CDR3 has 11 amino acids. Germline V gene sequence: CDR1 PRHDT, CDR2 FYEKMQ (reference sequence). CDR3 sequence reads: CASDIARGYTF. For the CDR3, the DNA is TGTGCCAGCGACATAGCGCGTGGCTACACCTTC.

This clonotype occurred many times. The J gene is TRBJ1-1, the V gene TRBV20-1; D possibly corresponds to TRBD1 (5 bases). The germline gives CDR1 DFQATT, CDR2 SNEGSKA (reference sequence). This CDR3 comprises 13 residues. V lost 2 bases and J 4 bases, leaving 11 bases between the germline ends. The CDR3 spells CSARQGGSTEAFF. CDR3 DNA: TGCAGTGCTAGACAGGGAGGTTCCACTGAAGCTTTCTTT.

This clonotype showed up just a few times. This chain uses TRBV29-1 with TRBJ2-1; 7 bases are shared with TRBD2. The CDR3 totals 14 residues. The V gene's germline CDR1 is SQVTM and CDR2 ANQGSEA. Trimming cost V 3 bases and J 9 bases; bases outside gene matches: 11. In nucleotides, the CDR3 is TGCAGCGTTGACGAGTCGGGAGTAGCGGGTGAGCAGTTCTTC. It specifies CSVDESGVAGEQFF.

This clonotype was observed a handful of times. Written as DNA, the CDR3 is TGTGCCAGCAGTTCGGGGGGAGGGCCCTCCTTTCAGCCCCAGCATTTT. Its translation: CASSSGGGPSFQPQHF. The chain links TRBV6-2 or TRBV6-3 to TRBJ1-5, with D possibly matching TRBD1 (5 bases). Germline CDR1 MNHEY, CDR2 SVGEGT. V was shortened by 4 bases and J by 6 bases, with 19 bases between the two germline ends. The CDR3 loop spans 16 amino acids.

V and J are TRBV7-9 and TRBJ2-2, with a weak D call TRBD2 (6 bases). Trimming pared 2 bases from V and 0 bases from J, leaving 7 bases between. The CDR3 is made up of 15 amino acids. CDR1 is SEHNR and CDR2 is FQNEAQ in the germline V gene (reference sequence). The chain's CDR3 is CASSLRETNTGELFF. The CDR3 bases are TGTGCCAGCAGCTTACGGGAGACGAACACCGGGGAGCTGTTTTTT.

The chain recombines TRBV5-5 with TRBJ2-7; the D is unclear. Deletions cut 4 bases from V and 0 bases from J, with 14 bases between. Germline CDR1 is SGHKS and CDR2 is YYEKEE (reference sequence). The CDR3 has 15 amino acids. The CDR3 here is CASSPGIQNSYEQYF. DNA for the CDR3: TGTGCCAGCAGCCCTGGAATACAGAACTCCTACGAGCAGTACTTC. Full variable domain (remainder filled in from reference TRBV5-5 and TRBJ2-7): DAGVTQSPTHLIKTRGQQVTLRCSPISGHKSVSWYQQVLGQGPQFIFQYYEKEERGRGNFPDRFSARQFPNYSSELNVNALLLGDSALYLCASSPGIQNSYEQYFGPGTRLTVT.

V usage is TRBV7-2 and J usage is TRBJ2-3; D not certain. The CDR3 length is 15 residues. The germline V gene encodes CDR1 SGHTA and CDR2 FQGNSA. The V end lost 0 bases, the J end lost 6 bases, and 13 bases lay between the germline ends. CDR3 amino acids: CASSLAQPQGDTQYF. CDR3 nucleotide sequence: TGTGCCAGCAGCTTAGCCCAGCCCCAAGGGGATACGCAGTATTTT. Full variable domain (remainder filled in from reference TRBV7-2 and TRBJ2-3): GAGVSQSPSNKVTEKGKDVELRCDPISGHTALYWYRQSLGQGLEFLIYFQGNSAPDKSGLPSDRFSAERTGGSVSTLTIQRTQQEDSAVYLCASSLAQPQGDTQYFGPGTRLTVL.

Ten or more counts support this clonotype. The V call is TRBV6-5, the J call TRBJ1-5, with D tentatively TRBD1 (5 bases). Looked up from germline, CDR1 is MNHEY and CDR2 is SVGAGI. V lost 4 bases to trimming and J lost 5 bases, with 12 bases between them. This CDR3 region has 14 residues. The CDR3 bases are TGTGCCAGCAGTTCCGGGACTCCCGATCAGCCCCAGCATTTT. Protein sequence: CASSSGTPDQPQHF.

V gene TRBV7-9 combines with J gene TRBJ2-1; 7 bases match TRBD2. V shed 6 bases, J shed 7 bases, and the junction held 12 bases outside the gene matches. This CDR3 spans 15 amino acids. Germline CDR1 SEHNR, CDR2 FQNEAQ (reference sequence). CDR3 protein: CASSPPFGRANEQFF. Written as DNA, the CDR3 is TGTGCCAGCAGTCCCCCTTTTGGGAGGGCAAATGAGCAGTTCTTC.

This clonotype occurred a few times. This chain joins TRBV12-3 or TRBV12-4 and TRBJ2-2, with D possibly being TRBD2 (5 bases). The CDR3 totals 12 residues. Trimming cost V 11 bases and J 2 bases, with 9 bases left between them. CDR3 in DNA: TGTGCCGGTCGGGGAAACACCGGGGAGCTGTTTTTT. Its translation is CAGRGNTGELFF.